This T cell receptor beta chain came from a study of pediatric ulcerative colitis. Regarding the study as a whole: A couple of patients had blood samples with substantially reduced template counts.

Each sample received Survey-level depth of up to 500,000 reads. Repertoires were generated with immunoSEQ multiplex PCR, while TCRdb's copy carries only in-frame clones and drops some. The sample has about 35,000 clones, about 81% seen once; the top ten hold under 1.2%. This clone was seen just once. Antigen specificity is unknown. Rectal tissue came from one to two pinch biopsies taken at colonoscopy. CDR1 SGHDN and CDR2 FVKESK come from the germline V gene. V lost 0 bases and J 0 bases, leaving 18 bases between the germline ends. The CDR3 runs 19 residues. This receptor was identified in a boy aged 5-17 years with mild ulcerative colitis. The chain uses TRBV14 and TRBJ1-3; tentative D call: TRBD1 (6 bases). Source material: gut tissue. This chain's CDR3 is CASSQEWGQGLSSGNTIYF. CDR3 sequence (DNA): TGTGCCAGCAGCCAAGAATGGGGGCAGGGTTTATCCTCTGGAAACACCATATATTTT.